These T cell receptor beta chains were read from a single sample in a study of persistence of HIV-infected CD4 T cells. Data came from immunoSEQ multiplex PCR; TCRdb stores just in-frame clones and leaves some out. This sample has 24,000 or so clones; around 74% occur once, and the top ten carry around 1.8%. Their antigens remain unidentified. Specimen: CD4+ T cells sorted from PBMCs after approximately 20-hour stimulation, collected from a patient who received antiretroviral therapy. The receptors shown here come from an adult man with HIV who was CMV-seropositive. Each CDR3 is given with its conserved first and last residue. The D gene is left open where the match is weak. Size is stated for part of the rows, as once, few or many counts, or as a class when the clone is expanded.

clone size	J gene	V gene	D gene	CDR3 DNA	CDR3 protein
-	TRBJ2-7	TRBV21-1	-	TGTGCCAGCAGCATTGAGGGGGGGGCCGCCTACGAGCAGTACTTC	CASSIEGGAAYEQYF
once	TRBJ2-3	TRBV7-2	TRBD2	TGTGCCAGCAGCTTGACTAGCGGGGGGCCGACTAGCACAGATACGCAGTATTTT	CASSLTSGGPTSTDTQYF
once	TRBJ1-1	TRBV5-4	-	TGTGCCAGCAGCCGGGCACAGGGCGCCAACACTGAAGCTTTCTTT	CASSRAQGANTEAFF
-	TRBJ2-3	TRBV2	-	TGTGCCAGCAGTGAAATTTACAGGCAGGGGATCATTTTGGGAGATACGCAGTATTTT	CASSEIYRQGIILGDTQYF
-	TRBJ2-1	TRBV12-3/TRBV12-4	-	TGTGCCAGCAGCTCCGGAGGTCCCGGAAGGATCTTC	CASSSGGPGRIF
few	TRBJ1-4	TRBV19	-	TGTGCCAGTGCCCCGATGGGCACGCGGGGGGAAAAACTGTTTTTT	CASAPMGTRGEKLFF
-	TRBJ2-1	TRBV7-3	-	TGTGCCAGCAGCCTCGACCCGGGGAGTGATGAGCAGTTCTTC	CASSLDPGSDEQFF
-	TRBJ2-3	TRBV19	-	TGTGCCAGTAAATTCAAGCAGGACACAGATACGCAGTATTTT	CASKFKQDTDTQYF
-	TRBJ1-1	TRBV19	-	TGTGCCAGTAGTATAGATATCGGACACGGAGGGAACACTGAAGCTTTCTTT	CASSIDIGHGGNTEAFF
few	TRBJ1-5	TRBV19	TRBD1	TGTGCCAGTAGTCGGACAGGGGTATCAAATCAGCCCCAGCATTTT	CASSRTGVSNQPQHF
-	TRBJ2-7	TRBV25-1	-	TGTGCCGGCATGTCCCCCGCGGTCGAGCAGTACTTC	CAGMSPAVEQYF
once	TRBJ2-1	TRBV4-2	-	TGTGCCAGCAGCCAAGCACTCGCGGGGTTCGAGCAGTTCTTC	CASSQALAGFEQFF
-	TRBJ2-7	TRBV6-2/TRBV6-3	TRBD1	TGTGCCAGCAGCCGACTCCCACAGGGGGTCGCCGAGCAGTACTTC	CASSRLPQGVAEQYF
-	TRBJ1-4	TRBV5-1	-	TGCGCCAGCAGCTGGACAGCAACTAATGAAAAACTGTTTTTT	CASSWTATNEKLFF
-	TRBJ1-4	TRBV6-5	-	TGTGCCAGCATGGCCTACCAAAAACTGTTTTTT	CASMAYQKLFF
few	TRBJ1-1	TRBV18	TRBD1	TGTGCCAGCTCACCATCCCCTACCGTGACAGGGGGCACTGAAGCTTTCTTT	CASSPSPTVTGGTEAFF